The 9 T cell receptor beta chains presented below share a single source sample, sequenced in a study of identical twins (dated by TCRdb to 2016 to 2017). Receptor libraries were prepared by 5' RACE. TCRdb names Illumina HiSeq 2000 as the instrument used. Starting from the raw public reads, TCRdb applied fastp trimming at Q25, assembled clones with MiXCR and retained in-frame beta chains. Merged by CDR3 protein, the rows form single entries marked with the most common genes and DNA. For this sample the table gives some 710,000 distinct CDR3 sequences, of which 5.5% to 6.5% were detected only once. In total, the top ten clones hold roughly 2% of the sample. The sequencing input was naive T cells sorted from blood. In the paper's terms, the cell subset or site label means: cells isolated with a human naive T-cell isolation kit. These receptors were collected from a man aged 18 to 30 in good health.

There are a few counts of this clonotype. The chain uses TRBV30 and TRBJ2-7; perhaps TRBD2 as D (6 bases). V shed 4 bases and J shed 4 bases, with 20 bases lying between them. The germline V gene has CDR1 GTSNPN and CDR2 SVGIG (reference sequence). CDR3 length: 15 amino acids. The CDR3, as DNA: TGTGCCTGGATTTGGGGGAGGCCCCCGTGGTACGAGCAGTACTTC. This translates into CAWIWGRPPWYEQYF.

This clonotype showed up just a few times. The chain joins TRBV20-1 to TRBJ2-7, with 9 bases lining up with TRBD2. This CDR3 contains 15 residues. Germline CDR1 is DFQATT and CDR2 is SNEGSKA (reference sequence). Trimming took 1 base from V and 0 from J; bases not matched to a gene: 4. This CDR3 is CSARAHSGSSYEQYF. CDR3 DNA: TGCAGTGCTAGAGCTCATAGCGGGAGCTCCTACGAGCAGTACTTC.

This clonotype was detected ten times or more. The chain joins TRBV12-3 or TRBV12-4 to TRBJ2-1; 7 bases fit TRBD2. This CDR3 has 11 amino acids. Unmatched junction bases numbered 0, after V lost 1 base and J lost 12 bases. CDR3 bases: TGTGCCAGCAGTTTAGGGGGGGGGCAGTTCTTC. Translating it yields CASSLGGGQFF.

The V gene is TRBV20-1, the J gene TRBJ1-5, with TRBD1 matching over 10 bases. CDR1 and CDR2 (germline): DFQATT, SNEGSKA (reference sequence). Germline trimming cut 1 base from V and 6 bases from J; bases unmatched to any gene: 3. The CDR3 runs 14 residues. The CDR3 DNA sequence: TGCAGTGCTAGAGGACAGGGGGCCGGTCAGCCCCAGCATTTT. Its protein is CSARGQGAGQPQHF.

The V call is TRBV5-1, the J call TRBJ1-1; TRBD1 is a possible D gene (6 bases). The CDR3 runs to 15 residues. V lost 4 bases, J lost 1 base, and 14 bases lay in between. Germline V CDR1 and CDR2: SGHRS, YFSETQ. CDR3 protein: CASSAQVQGNTEAFF. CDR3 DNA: TGCGCCAGCAGCGCACAGGTACAGGGGAACACTGAAGCTTTCTTT.

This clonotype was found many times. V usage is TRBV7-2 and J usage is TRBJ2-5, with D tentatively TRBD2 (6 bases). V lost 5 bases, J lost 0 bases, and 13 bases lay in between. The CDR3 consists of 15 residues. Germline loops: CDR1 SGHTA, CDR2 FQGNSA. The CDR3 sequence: CASSPQVADQETQYF. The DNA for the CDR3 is TGTGCCAGCAGCCCCCAGGTAGCGGACCAAGAGACCCAGTACTTC.

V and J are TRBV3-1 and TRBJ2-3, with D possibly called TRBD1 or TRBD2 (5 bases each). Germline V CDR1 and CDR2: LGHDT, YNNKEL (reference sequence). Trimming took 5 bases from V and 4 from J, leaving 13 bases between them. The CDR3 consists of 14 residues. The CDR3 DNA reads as TGTGCCAGCAGCAGAGGGGCGGCCCCAGATACGCAGTATTTT. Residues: CASSRGAAPDTQYF.

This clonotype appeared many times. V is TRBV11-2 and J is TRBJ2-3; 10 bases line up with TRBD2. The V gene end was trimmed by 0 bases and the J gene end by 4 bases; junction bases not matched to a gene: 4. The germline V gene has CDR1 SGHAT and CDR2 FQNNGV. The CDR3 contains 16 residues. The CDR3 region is CASSLEPAGGPDTQYF. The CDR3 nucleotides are TGTGCCAGCAGCTTAGAACCAGCGGGAGGGCCAGATACGCAGTATTTT.

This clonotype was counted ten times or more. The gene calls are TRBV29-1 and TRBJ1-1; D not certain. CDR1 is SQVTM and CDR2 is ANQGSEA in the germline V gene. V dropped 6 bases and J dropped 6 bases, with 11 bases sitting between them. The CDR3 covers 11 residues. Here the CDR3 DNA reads TGCAGCGTCAGAACCCGCCCTGAAGCTTTCTTT. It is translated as CSVRTRPEAFF. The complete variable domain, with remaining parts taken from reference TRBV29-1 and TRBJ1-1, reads SAVISQKPSRDICQRGTSLTIQCQVDSQVTMMFWYRQQPGQSLTLIATANQGSEATYESGFVIDKFPISRPNLTFSTLTVSNMSPEDSSIYLCSVRTRPEAFFGQGTRLTVV.